The 27 T cell receptor beta chains below all came from one sample that was sequenced in a study of blood T cells in healthy people across ages. The use of a sample-barcoded 5' primer and a J-beta primer mix characterized a second PCR of about 6 to 11 cycles. MiXCR, applied by TCRdb to the 5' RACE reads, yields one record per CDR3 protein. This repertoire shows about 730,000 distinct CDR3 sequences, approximately 43% found once; its top ten account for 20% to 25%. The sequenced sample consisted of blood. Receptors originate from a woman aged 55-70 years in good health.

The rearrangement uses TRBV7-2 and TRBJ2-7, with TRBD1 matching 7 bases. Germline CDR1 and CDR2: SGHTA and FQGNSA. The V gene end was trimmed by 4 bases and the J gene end by 3 bases; junction bases not matched to a gene: 9. This CDR3 contains 15 residues. CDR3 residues: CASSSPDRKYYEQYF. DNA for the CDR3: TGTGCCAGCAGCTCCCCGGACAGGAAGTACTACGAGCAGTACTTC.

The table lists this clonotype with a few counts. The V call is TRBV20-1, the J call TRBJ2-5, with unresolved D. The germline V and J ends were trimmed by 3 bases and 0 bases, with 11 bases remaining between them. Per germline, CDR1 DFQATT and CDR2 SNEGSKA (reference sequence). This CDR3 is 14 amino acids long. The CDR3, as DNA: TGCAGTGCTAGGTGGTCATGGAACCAAGAGACCCAGTACTTC. This encodes CSARWSWNQETQYF.

The V gene is TRBV20-1, the J gene TRBJ1-2; 7 nucleotides line up with TRBD1. This CDR3 is 15 amino acids long. Germline CDR1 and CDR2: DFQATT and SNEGSKA (reference sequence). Trimming removed 0 bases from V and 4 bases from J; junction bases left unmatched: 8. CDR3 sequence: CSARDPDRSGYGYTF. CDR3 coding DNA: TGCAGTGCTAGAGATCCGGACAGGTCAGGCTATGGCTACACCTTC.

Concerning this clonotype: A much more abundant neighbour one base away suggests this may be a read error. This chain joins TRBV6-5 and TRBJ2-5; D is perhaps TRBD1 or TRBD2 (6 bases each). This CDR3 has 14 residues. The V and J ends lost 5 bases and 4 bases respectively, with 14 bases between them. CDR1 and CDR2 (germline): MNHEY, SVGAGI. The CDR3 here is CASSPWTAGETQYF. As DNA, the CDR3 is TGTGCCAGCAGTCCTTGGACAGCGGGAGAGACCCAGTACTTC.

The chain combines TRBV7-2 with TRBJ2-1; D uncertain. The CDR3 runs to 13 residues. Germline V CDR1 and CDR2: SGHTA, FQGNSA. Trimming took 5 bases from V and 6 from J, leaving 11 bases between them. CDR3 DNA: TGTGCCAGCAGCCTCGTCCCGGGCAATGAGCAGTTCTTC. Translation: CASSLVPGNEQFF.

V usage is TRBV12-3 or TRBV12-4 and J usage is TRBJ2-1; a possible D gene is TRBD2 (6 bases). The V end was cut by 7 bases, the J end by 6 bases, with 16 bases between. CDR3 length: 14 amino acids. The CDR3 DNA sequence: TGTGCCAGCATTCAGGCGGGGAAGATCAATGAGCAGTTCTTC. Translation: CASIQAGKINEQFF.

This chain links TRBV5-6 with TRBJ2-7; 8 positions agree with TRBD2. The CDR3 is made up of 15 amino acids. CDR1 and CDR2 (germline): SGHDT, YYEEEE. V lost 1 base and J lost 5; bases outside the gene matches: 8. Here the CDR3 reads CASSLSATSANEQYF. CDR3 nucleotides: TGTGCCAGCAGCTTGAGCGCGACTAGCGCTAACGAGCAGTACTTC.

V gene TRBV6-1 combines with J gene TRBJ1-6; D is unclear. Deletions cut 2 bases from V and 0 bases from J, with 11 bases between. The CDR3 spans 17 residues. Looked up from germline, CDR1 is MNHNS and CDR2 is SASEGT. The CDR3 bases are TGTGCCAGCAGTGAATTGTACAGTAGCTCCTATAATTCACCCCTCCACTTT. Its protein is CASSELYSSSYNSPLHF.

V is TRBV7-3 and J is TRBJ2-1; 9 bases fit TRBD1. The J segment lost 6 bases and the V segment lost 1 base, leaving 16 bases of the junction unmatched. Germline lookup yields CDR1 SGHTA and CDR2 FQGTGA. This CDR3 region has 19 residues. In DNA form, the CDR3 reads TGTGCCAGCAGCTTAAAACCCAGGACAGGGGATAATAGGGTCAATGAGCAGTTCTTC. Translated: CASSLKPRTGDNRVNEQFF.

This clonotype has just a few counts. J is TRBJ2-5 and V is TRBV7-7, with a weak D call TRBD1 (5 bases). The length of the CDR3 is 15 residues. Trimming removed 1 base at V and 7 bases at J, with 16 bases between. Germline lookup yields CDR1 SSHAT and CDR2 FNYEAQ (reference sequence). DNA of the CDR3: TGTGCCAGCAGCTTAGGTCAGGGCACCGATGGGACCCAGTACTTC. It codes for CASSLGQGTDGTQYF.

This clonotype was seen repeatedly, ten times or more. The chain joins TRBV10-3 to TRBJ2-2; TRBD1 matches 8 bases. The CDR3 has 14 residues. The germline CDR1 and CDR2 sequences are ENHRY and SYGVKD. Unmatched junction bases numbered 7, after V lost 8 bases and J lost 5 bases. For the CDR3, the DNA is TGTGCCATCCTAGGACAGGGATTTACCGGGGAGCTGTTTTTT. Protein: CAILGQGFTGELFF.

This clonotype was recorded at least ten times. J is TRBJ2-3 and V is TRBV20-1; 8 nucleotides align to TRBD2. The CDR3 contains 14 residues. Trimming at V came to 6 bases and at J to 0 bases, leaving 5 bases not matched to a gene. The germline V gene encodes CDR1 DFQATT and CDR2 SNEGSKA (reference sequence). CDR3 sequence: CSAGGDHSTDTQYF. The CDR3 nucleotides are TGCAGTGCCGGGGGGGACCATAGCACAGATACGCAGTATTTT.

V gene TRBV4-2 combines with J gene TRBJ2-5; 7 positions agree with TRBD2. The trim removed 4 bases at V and 5 bases at J, leaving 7 bases unmatched. Per germline, CDR1 LGHNA and CDR2 YNFKEQ. This CDR3 contains 14 residues. The DNA of the CDR3 is TGTGCCAGCAGCCCAAGTTGGCGGGGGGAGACCCAGTACTTC. This encodes CASSPSWRGETQYF.

The chain employs TRBV5-1 and TRBJ1-4; TRBD1 aligns across 10 bases. Trimming at V came to 2 bases and at J to 8 bases, leaving 9 bases not matched to a gene. The germline gives CDR1 SGHRS, CDR2 YFSETQ. CDR3 length: 16 residues. This chain's CDR3 is CASSLRGTGEGEKLFF. The CDR3 region has the DNA TGCGCCAGCAGCTTACGAGGGACAGGGGAGGGAGAAAAACTGTTTTTT.

The V and J genes are TRBV6-4 and TRBJ2-3, with D possibly TRBD1 on 5 matching bases. The germline V gene has CDR1 MRHNA and CDR2 SNTAGT. Trimming cost V 5 bases and J 5 bases, with 17 bases left between them. This CDR3 is built from 15 residues. CDR3: CASSKNPGLIDTQYF. Written as DNA, the CDR3 is TGTGCCAGCAGTAAGAATCCAGGGTTGATAGATACGCAGTATTTT.

The chain links TRBV24-1 to TRBJ2-5; 8 bases fit TRBD1. The CDR3 runs 15 residues. The ends lost 4 bases at V and 2 bases at J; junction bases unmatched: 5. Looked up from germline, CDR1 is KGHDR and CDR2 is SFDVKD. The CDR3 here is CATSEPRGRQETQYF. DNA of the CDR3: TGTGCCACCAGTGAGCCCAGGGGGCGGCAAGAGACCCAGTACTTC.

The gene calls are TRBV4-2 and TRBJ1-1, with no clear D. From germline, CDR1 is LGHNA and CDR2 YNFKEQ. The CDR3 extends over 12 amino acids. V lost 5 bases and J 8 bases, leaving 12 bases between the germline ends. Here the CDR3 DNA reads TGTGCCAGCAGCGGGCCGCACGACGAAGCTTTCTTT. Protein: CASSGPHDEAFF.

This clonotype was detected only a few times. This rearrangement joins TRBV7-3 to TRBJ1-2, with TRBD1 as a possible D gene (5 bases). From germline, CDR1 is SGHTA and CDR2 FQGTGA. V gave up 4 bases and J gave up 7 bases, with 16 bases separating them. The CDR3 has 14 amino acids. For the CDR3, the DNA is TGTGCCAGCAGCTCAAGCGGGGGTCAGGGTGGCTACACCTTC. It specifies CASSSSGGQGGYTF.

This clonotype was picked up many times. The chain links TRBV7-9 to TRBJ2-5, with D perhaps matching TRBD2 (5 bases). Trimming stripped 4 bases from V and 2 bases from J, with 14 bases between. Germline CDR1 reads SEHNR; CDR2 reads FQNEAQ (reference sequence). The CDR3 sequence is 15 residues long. CDR3 sequence (DNA): TGTGCCAGCAGCTCTCCGGGAAGTGGACAAGAGACCCAGTACTTC. It encodes CASSSPGSGQETQYF.

This rearrangement joins TRBV7-2 to TRBJ2-5; 9 bases fit TRBD1. The CDR3 runs to 12 residues. The V segment lost 4 bases and the J segment 10 bases; nucleotides outside the gene matches: 4. The germline V gene encodes CDR1 SGHTA and CDR2 FQGNSA. Written as DNA, the CDR3 is TGTGCCAGCAGCTCCGACAGGGGGAACCAGTACTTC. Translated: CASSSDRGNQYF.

J is TRBJ1-2 and V is TRBV7-2; D is undetermined. Looked up from germline, CDR1 is SGHTA and CDR2 is FQGNSA. CDR3 length: 11 amino acids. The germline V and J ends were trimmed by 5 bases and 7 bases, with 8 bases remaining between them. The CDR3, as DNA: TGTGCCAGCAGCGTCCTTAGTGGCTACACCTTC. Its translation: CASSVLSGYTF.

The genes are TRBV20-1 and TRBJ2-7; TRBD2 agrees at 10 bases. The V gene's germline CDR1 is DFQATT and CDR2 SNEGSKA (reference sequence). This CDR3 comprises 15 residues. J gave up 0 bases and V 6 bases, and 8 bases lay outside the gene matches. DNA for the CDR3: TGCAGTGCCACAAACCCTAGCGGGAGCTCCTACGAGCAGTACTTC. This sequence encodes CSATNPSGSSYEQYF.

This chain joins TRBV18 and TRBJ2-1; D may be TRBD1 (7 bases). This CDR3 spans 15 amino acids. Trimming left V 2 bases short and J 5 bases short, with 13 bases between. Germline V gene data show CDR1 as KGHSH and CDR2 as LQKENI. The CDR3 here is CASSPGGRGDNEQFF. CDR3 in DNA: TGTGCCAGCTCACCAGGAGGCAGGGGGGACAATGAGCAGTTCTTC. Together with reference TRBV18 and TRBJ2-1, the CDR3 gives the full variable domain: NAGVMQNPRHLVRRRGQEARLRCSPMKGHSHVYWYRQLPEEGLKFMVYLQKENIIDESGMPKERFSAEFPKEGPSILRIQQVVRGDSAAYFCASSPGGRGDNEQFFGPGTRLTVL.

The rearrangement joins TRBV19 to TRBJ1-2, with 7 bases matching TRBD1. After removal of 3 bases from V and 8 bases from J, the junction contained 9 bases not matched to a gene. Germline V gene sequence: CDR1 LNHDA, CDR2 SQIVND (reference sequence). The CDR3 length is 14 residues. This CDR3 reads CASSINSRGQGYTF. CDR3 nucleotide sequence: TGTGCCAGTAGTATTAATTCAAGGGGGCAAGGCTACACCTTC. The full variable domain, with the rest looked up from reference TRBV19 and TRBJ1-2, is DGGITQSPKYLFRKEGQNVTLSCEQNLNHDAMYWYRQDPGQGLRLIYYSQIVNDFQKGDIAEGYSVSREKKESFPLTVTSAQKNPTAFYLCASSINSRGQGYTFGSGTRLTVV.

This clonotype has only a few counts. V usage is TRBV4-2 and J usage is TRBJ1-2; a possible D gene is TRBD1 (5 bases). The CDR3 has 15 amino acids. Germline V gene data show CDR1 as LGHNA and CDR2 as YNFKEQ. Trimming took off 0 bases at V and 2 bases at J, with 10 bases between the two ends. The CDR3 loop reads CASSQDPGQNYGYTF. In nucleotides, the CDR3 is TGTGCCAGCAGCCAAGACCCAGGGCAGAACTATGGCTACACCTTC.

The chain joins TRBV5-1 to TRBJ2-5; D may correspond to TRBD1 or TRBD2 (5 bases each). The DNA end is a closer match to TRBJ2-7, so the J assignment may be wrong. The CDR3 runs 14 residues. The germline CDR1 and CDR2 sequences are SGHRS and YFSETQ. The CDR3 region is CASRPGAGRDEQYF. The CDR3 nucleotides read TGCGCCAGCAGGCCCGGGGCAGGGCGCGACGAGCAGTACTTC.

This chain uses TRBV7-9 with TRBJ1-1; 7 bases align to TRBD1. V lost 5 bases to trimming and J lost 5 bases; unmatched junction nucleotides: 11. Germline-derived CDR1 and CDR2 are SEHNR and FQNEAQ (reference sequence). The length of the CDR3 is 15 residues. In DNA, the CDR3 is TGTGCCAGCAGCCAGGATGAGACAGGGAAAACTGAAGCTTTCTTT. It is translated as CASSQDETGKTEAFF.